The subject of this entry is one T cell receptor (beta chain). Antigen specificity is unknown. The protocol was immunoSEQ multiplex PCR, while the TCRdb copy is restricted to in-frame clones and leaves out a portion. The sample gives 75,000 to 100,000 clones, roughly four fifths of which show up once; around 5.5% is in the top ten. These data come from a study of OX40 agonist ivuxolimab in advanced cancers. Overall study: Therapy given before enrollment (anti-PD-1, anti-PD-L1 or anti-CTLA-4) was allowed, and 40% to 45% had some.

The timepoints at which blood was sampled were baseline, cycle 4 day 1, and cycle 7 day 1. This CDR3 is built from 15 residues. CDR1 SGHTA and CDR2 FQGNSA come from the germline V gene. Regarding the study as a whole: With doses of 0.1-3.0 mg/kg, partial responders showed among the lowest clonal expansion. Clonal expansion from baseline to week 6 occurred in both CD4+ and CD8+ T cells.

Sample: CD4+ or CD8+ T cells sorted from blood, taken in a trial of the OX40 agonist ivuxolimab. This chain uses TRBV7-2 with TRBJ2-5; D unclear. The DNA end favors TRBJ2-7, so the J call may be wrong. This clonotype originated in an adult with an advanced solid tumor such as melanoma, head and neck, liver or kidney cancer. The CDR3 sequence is CASSPQPGPTYEQYF. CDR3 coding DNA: TGTGCCAGCAGCCCTCAACCCGGGCCCACCTACGAGCAGTACTTC.